There are a few counts of the clone carrying this TCR beta chain. This record belongs to a study of molecular identifiers for immune sequencing clone quantification. Library preparation followed earlier protocols using designated TCR primers. TCRdb ran MiXCR on the PCR reads and lists one entry per CDR3 protein. The sample yields about 330,000 distinct CDR3 sequences, 24% seen once. V was pared by 2 bases and J by 2 bases, with 3 bases of the junction left unmatched. Germline lookup yields CDR1 MNHEY and CDR2 SVGAGI. This CDR3 is built from 15 residues. The source material was naive CD8+ T cells from blood, with Jurkat cell RNA spiked in. Subset indicated: FACS-sorted CD8+CD4-CCR7+CD45RA+ naive T cells. The chain links TRBV6-5 to TRBJ1-2, with 9 bases identical to TRBD1. This TCR was recovered from a human donor in good health. Some libraries in this study had Jurkat cell RNA spiked in. CDR3 nucleotides: TGTGCCAGCAGTTACGGGACAGGGCTAAACTATGGCTACACCTTC. Protein product: CASSYGTGLNYGYTF.